The clone carrying this T cell receptor (beta chain) is a singleton in its sample. Profiled with immunoSEQ multiplex PCR; TCRdb holds only in-frame clones, not every one. The table lists 350,000 to 450,000 clones, 75% to 95% of them singletons. The sample belongs to a study of control samples from healthy donors and cancer patients. Material for sequencing was PBMCs. This TCR came from a man in his forties with head and neck cancer.

Written as DNA, the CDR3 is TGTGCCAGCAGTTCAAGGTGGGGGGCTTTCACCTTC. Its protein product is CASSSRWGAFTF. The chain employs TRBV6-5 and TRBJ1-2; a possible D gene is TRBD1 (6 bases). Trimming took 4 bases from V and 13 from J, leaving 16 bases between them. CDR3 size: 12 residues. CDR1 is MNHEY and CDR2 is SVGAGI in the germline V gene.